This T cell receptor beta chain was recovered during a study of T cells in Graves' hyperthyroidism and ophthalmopathy. Study-wide results and caveats: Blood also held most thyroid clonotypes expanded beyond 0.001.

The definition of stable Graves' hyperthyroidism was no ophthalmopathy progression within 18 months. Disease duration under 2 months; hyperthyroidism patients were aged 18 to 65. Reasons for excluding patients were uncontrolled infection, other autoimmune disease, pregnancy or lactation. Researchers took RNA transcripts and amplified the TCR beta CDR3 regions from them. HTBI primers were used for first-round RT-PCR of the TCR CDR3. Using its own MiXCR run on the multiplex PCR reads, TCRdb lists one record per CDR3 protein. The sample includes around 580,000 distinct CDR3 sequences, roughly 46% of them seen just once. Worth noting for this clonotype: The antigen is not known.

The CDR3 is 16 residues long. Trimming shortened V by 3 bases and J by 1 base, and 15 bases separated the two germline ends. CDR1 is LNHNV, CDR2 YYDKDF, per germline (reference sequence). The sequence came from a woman aged 18-29 years with Graves' hyperthyroidism. This rearrangement joins TRBV15 to TRBJ1-1; possibly TRBD1 for D (5 bases). Sample: peripheral blood or thyroid tissue (not recorded which). Written as DNA, the CDR3 is TGTGCCACCAGCAGCAAGCGGGGGTGGGAGAACACTGAAGCTTTCTTT. Its protein is CATSSKRGWENTEAFF.